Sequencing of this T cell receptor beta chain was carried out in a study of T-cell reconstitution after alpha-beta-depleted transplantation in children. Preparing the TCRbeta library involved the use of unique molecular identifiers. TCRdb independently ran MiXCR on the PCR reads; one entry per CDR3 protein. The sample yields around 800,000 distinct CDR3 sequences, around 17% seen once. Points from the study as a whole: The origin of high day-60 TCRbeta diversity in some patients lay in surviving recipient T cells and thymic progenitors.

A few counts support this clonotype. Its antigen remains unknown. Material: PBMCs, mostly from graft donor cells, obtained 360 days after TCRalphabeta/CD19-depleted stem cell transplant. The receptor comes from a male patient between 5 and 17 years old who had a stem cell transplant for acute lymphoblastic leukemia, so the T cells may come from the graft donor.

Here the CDR3 reads CSASQGARTDTQYF. The DNA for the CDR3 is TGCAGTGCTTCTCAGGGGGCGCGGACAGATACGCAGTATTTT. The genes are TRBV20-1 and TRBJ2-3; TRBD1 matches at 8 bases. V lost 5 bases, J lost 3 bases, and 7 bases stayed unmatched. Per the germline V gene, CDR1 is DFQATT and CDR2 is SNEGSKA (reference sequence). The CDR3 loop spans 14 amino acids.